This T cell receptor beta chain was identified in a study of cytotoxic CD8 clonotypes in ibrutinib-treated CLL. Study-level results: Among the clonotypes, public ones were uncommon and contracted or held stable on treatment. Measured clonality at baseline was greater than in age-matched healthy donors and tracked with circulating CD8+ T-cell counts.

CDR3 length: 20 amino acids. The V end was cut by 2 bases, the J end by 0 bases, with 24 bases between. The germline gives CDR1 SNHLY, CDR2 FYNNEI. Comments on this clone: The antigen is not known.

The data were produced by immunoSEQ multiplex PCR, yet TCRdb's version contains in-frame clones alone and is incomplete. The sample yields tens of thousands of clones, roughly 71% seen once. The chain links TRBV2 to TRBJ2-3, with D perhaps TRBD1 (6 bases). Specimen: PBMCs, collected after 12 months of ibrutinib treatment. The TCR originated in a human donor with chronic lymphocytic leukemia. This CDR3 is CASSEFGTVGGKSSTDTQYF. CDR3 nucleotide sequence: TGTGCCAGCAGTGAATTTGGAACCGTAGGGGGAAAATCTAGCACAGATACGCAGTATTTT.